The 25 T cell receptor beta chains listed next were all sequenced from one sample in a study of molecular identifiers for immune sequencing clone quantification. TCRdb fed the PCR reads into MiXCR, producing one record per CDR3 protein. The sample has approximately 630,000 distinct CDR3 sequences, 25% seen once. The sequenced material came from naive CD8+ T cells from blood, with Jurkat cell RNA spiked in. Stated subset: FACS-sorted CD8+CD4-CCR7+CD45RA+ naive T cells. Receptor source: a human donor in good health. Some libraries in this study had Jurkat cell RNA spiked in.

This chain links TRBV9 with TRBJ2-7, with 11 positions matching TRBD2. In germline, CDR1 is SGDLS, CDR2 YYNGEE. Unmatched junction bases numbered 5, after V lost 4 bases and J lost 5 bases. The CDR3 totals 14 residues. DNA of the CDR3: TGTGCCAGCAGCCCACTAGCGGGAGCCCACGAGCAGTACTTC. Protein product: CASSPLAGAHEQYF.

The genes are TRBV20-1 and TRBJ2-3; the D gene is possibly TRBD1 (5 bases). Matching the DNA end better, TRBJ1-5 makes the J call doubtful. Germline-derived CDR1 and CDR2 are DFQATT and SNEGSKA (reference sequence). The CDR3 is 14 amino acids. The CDR3 DNA is TGCAGTGCTAGTAGTCTGGGGGGAACAGATACGCAGCATTTT. The encoded protein is CSASSLGGTDTQHF.

The chain joins TRBV7-2 to TRBJ2-1, with TRBD2 matching over 9 bases. The CDR3 totals 17 residues. V lost 2 bases and J lost 4; bases outside the gene matches: 9. CDR1 is SGHTA and CDR2 is FQGNSA in the germline V gene. As DNA, the CDR3 is TGTGCCAGCAGCTTATTGGGTAGCGGGAGTTTATACAATGAGCAGTTCTTC. Translation: CASSLLGSGSLYNEQFF. Variable domain in full (rest from reference TRBV7-2 and TRBJ2-1): GAGVSQSPSNKVTEKGKDVELRCDPISGHTALYWYRQSLGQGLEFLIYFQGNSAPDKSGLPSDRFSAERTGGSVSTLTIQRTQQEDSAVYLCASSLLGSGSLYNEQFFGPGTRLTVL.

The chain joins TRBV12-3 or TRBV12-4 to TRBJ2-7; D is ambiguous. V shed 6 bases and J shed 4 bases, with 13 bases lying between them. The CDR3 loop spans 13 amino acids. The chain's CDR3 is CASRPRHHYEQYF. DNA for the CDR3: TGTGCCAGCAGGCCGAGACATCATTACGAGCAGTACTTC.

This clonotype was seen repeatedly, ten times or more. The chain combines TRBV28 with TRBJ1-4; D may be TRBD1 (5 bases). The CDR3 loop spans 14 amino acids. From germline, CDR1 is MDHEN and CDR2 SYDVKM. Trimming left V 2 bases short and J 7 bases short, with 11 bases between. CDR3 protein: CASSLPGGGEKLFF. The CDR3 DNA reads TGTGCCAGCAGTTTACCGGGGGGAGGTGAAAAACTGTTTTTT. Supplemented by reference TRBV28 and TRBJ1-4, the full variable domain reads DVKVTQSSRYLVKRTGEKVFLECVQDMDHENMFWYRQDPGLGLRLIYFSYDVKMKEKGDIPEGYSVSREKKERFSLILESASTNQTSMYLCASSLPGGGEKLFFGSGTQLSVL.

A remark on this clonotype: A read error is possible here, since a much larger clone lies one base away. This sequence joins TRBV12-3 or TRBV12-4 and TRBJ1-5, with 8 bases that match TRBD1. CDR3 size: 14 residues. Losses at the gene ends were 9 bases for V and 2 bases for J; bases not matched to a gene: 6. CDR3 nucleotide sequence: TGTGCCAGTACGTCAGGGGGCGGCAATCAGCCCCAGCATTTT. Translating it yields CASTSGGGNQPQHF.

There are many counts of this clonotype. The chain carries TRBV7-9 and TRBJ2-7; D uncertain. The CDR3 runs to 12 residues. Germline lookup yields CDR1 SEHNR and CDR2 FQNEAQ (reference sequence). V lost 1 base, J lost 3 bases, and 4 bases lay in between. The CDR3 loop is CASSLVRYEQYF. The CDR3 DNA follows: TGTGCCAGCAGCTTAGTCCGCTACGAGCAGTACTTC.

To note about this clonotype: One base away lies a much larger clone, so this may be a sequencing read error. The chain carries TRBV30 and TRBJ2-7; D is unresolved. This CDR3 region has 12 residues. The V end was cut by 0 bases, the J end by 6 bases, with 9 bases between. CDR1 is GTSNPN and CDR2 is SVGIG in the germline V gene (reference sequence). The CDR3 nucleotides read TGTGCCTGGAGTGTAGCAGGCTGCGAGCAGTACTTC. It specifies CAWSVAGCEQYF.

Turning to this clonotype: Given a much more abundant clone one base away, this may be a read error. The chain carries TRBV6-2 or TRBV6-3 and TRBJ2-1, with D hard to call. This CDR3 has 11 amino acids. V was clipped by 5 bases and J by 10 bases, with 9 bases between them. Per germline, CDR1 MNHEY and CDR2 SVGEGT. CDR3 in DNA: TGTGCCAGCAGTAGCGTGGTCGAGCAGTTCTTC. It yields the protein CASSSVVEQFF.

This clonotype was counted only a few times. The chain employs TRBV10-3 and TRBJ2-7, with TRBD1 as a possible D gene (5 bases). Trimming removed 10 bases from V and 5 bases from J, with 18 bases in between. CDR3 size: 13 residues. Per germline, CDR1 ENHRY and CDR2 SYGVKD. The CDR3 region has the DNA TGTGCCACCCATGACGGACAAGGCCACGAGCAGTACTTC. This sequence encodes CATHDGQGHEQYF.

The genes are TRBV7-2 and TRBJ1-1, with D possibly being TRBD1 (5 bases). This CDR3 contains 14 residues. Germline V CDR1 and CDR2: SGHTA, FQGNSA. Deletions cut 3 bases from V and 4 bases from J, with 12 bases between. This chain's CDR3 is CASSLGAQGTEAFF. The DNA for the CDR3 is TGTGCCAGCAGCTTGGGTGCCCAGGGCACTGAAGCTTTCTTT.

The rearrangement joins TRBV12-3 or TRBV12-4 to TRBJ2-1; 7 bases match TRBD1. This CDR3 spans 15 amino acids. V lost 3 bases to trimming and J lost 3 bases; unmatched junction nucleotides: 5. The CDR3 sequence is CASSFGQGDYNEQFF. The CDR3 nucleotides are TGTGCCAGCAGTTTCGGTCAGGGGGACTACAATGAGCAGTTCTTC.

A few counts support this clonotype. The V call is TRBV12-3 or TRBV12-4, the J call TRBJ2-3, with D tentatively TRBD2 (5 bases). This CDR3 spans 12 amino acids. The V end lost 7 bases, the J end lost 4 bases, and 9 bases lay between the germline ends. CDR3 DNA sequence: TGTGCCAGCACCCAACTAGCAGATACGCAGTATTTT. Its translation is CASTQLADTQYF.

With regard to this clonotype: At one of its ends the junction is not consistent with the germline gene, which may arise from a read error. The chain joins TRBV12-3 or TRBV12-4 to TRBJ1-4; no clear D. The CDR3 is 11 amino acids. The CDR3 DNA is TGTGCCAGCAGTTTTAGTGAAAGACTGTTTTTT. This gives the protein CASSFSERLFF.

In the case of this clonotype: A clone one base away is much larger, so this may be a read error. The CDR3 DNA is TGTGCCAGCAGTCCCCCCCGCGCGACTAGCGGGAGGGCGTACCTCCTTAATTTT. As protein: CASSPPRATSGRAYLLNF. The rearrangement uses TRBV28 and TRBJ2-3; 14 nucleotides line up with TRBD2. The CDR3 consists of 18 residues. Germline V gene sequence: CDR1 MDHEN, CDR2 SYDVKM. Full variable domain (outside the CDR3, taken from reference TRBV28 and TRBJ2-3): DVKVTQSSRYLVKRTGEKVFLECVQDMDHENMFWYRQDPGLGLRLIYFSYDVKMKEKGDIPEGYSVSREKKERFSLILESASTNQTSMYLCASSPPRATSGRAYLLNFGPGTRLTVL.

This clonotype was recorded a few times. The V gene is TRBV7-6, the J gene TRBJ2-2; D might be TRBD1 (6 bases). The CDR3 is 14 residues long. V gave up 7 bases and J gave up 7 bases, with 16 bases separating them. Germline assignment: CDR1 SGHVS and CDR2 FNYEAQ. This CDR3 is CASKSHREGGELFF. In DNA form, the CDR3 reads TGTGCCAGCAAATCACACAGGGAAGGCGGGGAGCTGTTTTTT.

As for this clonotype: This may stem from a read error, because a much larger clone lies one nucleotide away. The chain recombines TRBV7-9 with TRBJ2-7, with D perhaps TRBD2 (5 bases). Germline values: CDR1 SEHNR, CDR2 FQNEAQ (reference sequence). There are 12 residues in the CDR3. CDR3 sequence reads: CTSSLASGEQYF. The DNA for the CDR3 is TGTACCAGCAGCTTAGCGAGCGGCGAGCAGTACTTC.

The table lists this clonotype with many counts. This rearrangement joins TRBV4-3 to TRBJ1-2, with D hard to call. The germline gives CDR1 LGHNA, CDR2 YSLEER. This CDR3 spans 15 amino acids. The V end was cut by 0 bases, the J end by 4 bases, with 12 bases between. The CDR3 region has the DNA TGCGCCAGCAGCCAAGATATGAACAACGCCTATGGCTACACCTTC. Its translation: CASSQDMNNAYGYTF.

This clonotype was detected ten times or more. V gene TRBV27 combines with J gene TRBJ1-5; 8 nucleotides align to TRBD1. V lost 2 bases and J lost 0; bases outside the gene matches: 6. The CDR3 length is 17 residues. Per the germline V gene, CDR1 is MNHEY and CDR2 is SMNVEV (reference sequence). In DNA, the CDR3 is TGTGCCAGCAGTTTAGCAGGGGGCCCATATAGCAATCAGCCCCAGCATTTT. Protein sequence: CASSLAGGPYSNQPQHF.

This clonotype was seen repeatedly, ten times or more. The rearrangement joins TRBV27 to TRBJ2-3; possibly TRBD1 for D (6 bases). Looked up from germline, CDR1 is MNHEY and CDR2 is SMNVEV (reference sequence). V was pared by 8 bases and J by 7 bases, with 19 bases between. CDR3 size: 14 residues. The CDR3 sequence is CASAYQGIVNTQYF. CDR3 coding DNA: TGTGCCAGCGCTTATCAGGGGATTGTAAATACGCAGTATTTT.

The gene calls are TRBV6-1 and TRBJ2-7; TRBD1 or TRBD2 may be the D gene (5 bases each). Per germline, CDR1 MNHNS and CDR2 SASEGT. Deletions cut 2 bases from V and 6 bases from J, with 14 bases between. This CDR3 has 14 residues. The CDR3 sequence: CASSELGVGPEQYF. In nucleotides, the CDR3 is TGTGCCAGCAGTGAACTGGGGGTAGGACCCGAGCAGTACTTC.

The J gene is TRBJ1-2, the V gene TRBV6-5, with D uncertain. The CDR3 is 13 amino acids. In germline, CDR1 is MNHEY, CDR2 SVGAGI. Between the trimmed V and J ends, which lost 6 bases and 6 bases, there was a span of 14 bases. The CDR3, as DNA: TGTGCCAGCAGCCTCCAGGCCAACCATGGCTACACCTTC. Protein sequence: CASSLQANHGYTF.

This clonotype occurred a few times. V usage is TRBV6-5 and J usage is TRBJ2-4; 8 bases line up with TRBD1. CDR3 size: 14 residues. The J segment lost 8 bases and the V segment lost 6 bases, leaving 9 bases of the junction unmatched. The V gene's germline CDR1 is MNHEY and CDR2 SVGAGI. The CDR3 DNA is TGTGCCAGCAGCCTTCAGGGGGCAATGGACATTCAGTACTTC. It translates to CASSLQGAMDIQYF.

Worth noting for this clonotype: Given a much more abundant clone one base away, this may be a read error. The chain is built from TRBV11-2 and TRBJ2-3; 7 bases match TRBD2. Losses at the gene ends were 6 bases for V and 4 bases for J; bases not matched to a gene: 10. The germline CDR1 and CDR2 sequences are SGHAT and FQNNGV. There are 15 residues in the CDR3. CDR3 residues: CASRDPGGGADTQYF. The CDR3 DNA reads as TGTGCCAGCAGGGACCCGGGGGGAGGGGCAGATACGCAGTATTTT.

A note on this clonotype: Germline and junction disagree at one end, which may indicate a read error. The chain is built from TRBV5-6 and TRBJ2-1; 9 bases map to TRBD2. Germline V gene data show CDR1 as SGHDT and CDR2 as YYEEEE. CDR3 length equals 14 residues. The CDR3: CTSITSGSYNEQFF. In DNA form, the CDR3 reads TGTACCAGCATCACTAGCGGGTCCTACAATGAGCAGTTCTTC.